The present T cell receptor beta chain was sequenced within a study of low-dose radiotherapy and immunotherapy resistance in tumors. Both TCRalpha and TCRbeta chains were reverse transcribed with V-gene-specific primers. For amplifying TCRs, the PCR ran for 20 to 25 cycles with Phusion, which was used together with a constant-region primer and the adapter on the V primers. TCRdb called the reads again in MiXCR, with one record for every CDR3 protein. The sample shows approximately 70,000 distinct CDR3 sequences, around 30% of them seen only once. This clonotype has ten or more counts. The time point was: before trial treatment. The germline V gene has CDR1 MNHGY and CDR2 SAAAGT. This CDR3 has 16 residues. Trimming cost V 6 bases and J 4 bases; bases outside gene matches: 9.

The receptor was derived from a female donor with ovarian cancer. Sequenced material: PBMCs, taken before treatment. This rearrangement joins TRBV6-8 to TRBJ2-1; 10 positions match TRBD1. CDR3 amino acids: CASSPTWTGGYNEQFF. DNA for the CDR3: TGTGCCAGCAGCCCAACCTGGACAGGGGGTTACAATGAGCAGTTCTTC.